This is a list of T cell receptor beta chains from one sample in a study of Ad26.COV2.S vaccination and SARS-CoV-2 variants. Measured with immunoSEQ multiplex PCR; TCRdb has only the in-frame clones, and not every one. The table includes over 400,000 clones, 92% detected once. The sequencing used peripheral blood, collected in a trial of Ad26.COV2.S vaccine versus placebo. Receptor source: a person aged 18-65 years who received the Ad26.COV2.S COVID-19 vaccine or a placebo. Both conserved end residues are part of each CDR3. A D gene is named only where the DNA matches it firmly. Part of the rows lack a size; the others show once, few, many or a class for expanded clones.

TRBJ2-7 12 TRBV11-2 - - TGTGCCAGCAGCTTAGATAGCCACGAGCAGTACTTC CASSLDSHEQYF
TRBJ2-3 14 TRBV6-4 - TRBD2 TGTGCCAGCAGTGCTAGCGGGGGGGCCGATACGCAGTATTTT CASSASGGADTQYF
TRBJ1-4 18 TRBV19 - TRBD1 TGTGCCAGTAAACGAAAGGGACAGGGGCTAACAACTAATGAAAAACTGTTTTTT CASKRKGQGLTTNEKLFF
TRBJ1-1 14 TRBV7-9 - - TGTGCCAGCAGCTTAGGTGGGCCGAACACTGAAGCTTTCTTT CASSLGGPNTEAFF
TRBJ1-1 18 TRBV7-7 once - TGTGCCAGCAGCAGCCGCACAGGGCGGGGGACTAGAGACACTGAAGCTTTCTTT CASSSRTGRGTRDTEAFF
TRBJ1-4 16 TRBV5-8 - TRBD1 TGTGCCAGCAGCGCCGGACAGGCGGCAGAAGGTGAAAAACTGTTTTTT CASSAGQAAEGEKLFF
TRBJ1-2 18 TRBV6-2/TRBV6-3 - TRBD1 TGTGCCAGCAGTTACTCGACGGGACAGGGGGCATTGGGCTATGGCTACACCTTC CASSYSTGQGALGYGYTF
TRBJ2-7 13 TRBV27 - TRBD1 TGTGCCAGCAGTGAGGACAGGGCCTACGAGCAGTACTTC CASSEDRAYEQYF
TRBJ1-2 15 TRBV19 - TRBD1 TGTGCCAGTAGTATCGTGGCAGGGGGTAACGATGGCTACACCTTC CASSIVAGGNDGYTF
TRBJ2-7 16 TRBV18 - - TGTGCCAGCTCACCACGAAGTGGGAGAGCGTCCTACGAGCAGTACTTC CASSPRSGRASYEQYF
TRBJ2-7 16 TRBV27 - - TGTGCCAGCAGTTTAAGGGGGAGAGTTTCCACCTACGAGCAGTACTTC CASSLRGRVSTYEQYF
TRBJ2-5 14 TRBV2 - TRBD2 TGTGCCAGCAGTGATCGGGGGGGCCGGGAGACCCAGTACTTC CASSDRGGRETQYF
TRBJ1-1 16 TRBV3-1/TRBV3-2 - - TGTGCCAGCAGCCAAGATCGGACAGTCATGAACACTGAAGCTTTCTTT CASSQDRTVMNTEAFF
TRBJ2-2 14 TRBV9 - - TGTGCCAGCAGCCCGCAAGGAAGCACCGGGGAGCTGTTTTTT CASSPQGSTGELFF
TRBJ2-7 15 TRBV28 - - TGTGCCAGCAGTTTACGTAGCGATAGCTCCTACGAGCAGTACTTC CASSLRSDSSYEQYF
TRBJ1-5 17 TRBV19 - - TGTGCCAGTAGTATGATTTCCTTCCGGGACCCCAATCAGCCCCAGCATTTT CASSMISFRDPNQPQHF
TRBJ1-5 18 TRBV28 - - TGTGCCAGCAGTGGCGACAGCCTAGCTTTCAATAGCAATCAGCCCCAGCATTTT CASSGDSLAFNSNQPQHF
TRBJ1-1 16 TRBV6-2/TRBV6-3 - TRBD1 TGTGCCAGCATCCCCTTCCGGACAGGGAAGAACACTGAAGCTTTCTTT CASIPFRTGKNTEAFF
TRBJ2-3 15 TRBV28 - TRBD2 TGTGCCAGCACCCCCCCACTAGCGGGGGAATATACGCAGTATTTT CASTPPLAGEYTQYF
TRBJ2-2 14 TRBV10-2 few TRBD1 TGCGCCAGCAAGACAGGGCAGAACACCGGGGAGCTGTTTTTT CASKTGQNTGELFF